This T cell receptor (beta chain) originates from a study of CD8+CD57+ T cells in acquired aplastic anemia. Across the whole study: Isolated CD4+ and CD8+ cells, once sorted, yielded DNA averaging roughly 3 ug.

This clonotype was observed a handful of times. Its target is unknown. Given a much more abundant clone one base away, this may be a read error. Looked up from germline, CDR1 is ENHRY and CDR2 is SYGVKD. CDR3 length: 17 amino acids. Genomic DNA was employed as the template in profiling TCR beta VDJ and CDR3. TCRdb recomputed calls from the reads with MiXCR, one row per CDR3 protein. The sample comprises more than 250,000 distinct CDR3 sequences, about 56% of which are singletons, and 8% rests with the top ten. Findings of the study overall: Overlapping CD8+ CDR3 repertoires of patients and controls contained under 30 shared sequences. Patient and control CD8+ Simpson's diversity was not significantly different.

This sequence was found in a human donor with severe aplastic anemia or a healthy control (not recorded which). This chain connects TRBV10-3 to TRBJ2-3; 8 bases map to TRBD1. The sequenced material came from sorted CD4+, CD8+, or CD8+CD57+ T cells (not recorded which) from PBMCs. In DNA form, the CDR3 reads TGTGCCATCAGTGAGTCACTGGGACAGGAGAGCACAGGTACGCGGTATTTT. Its protein is CAISESLGQESTGTRYF.